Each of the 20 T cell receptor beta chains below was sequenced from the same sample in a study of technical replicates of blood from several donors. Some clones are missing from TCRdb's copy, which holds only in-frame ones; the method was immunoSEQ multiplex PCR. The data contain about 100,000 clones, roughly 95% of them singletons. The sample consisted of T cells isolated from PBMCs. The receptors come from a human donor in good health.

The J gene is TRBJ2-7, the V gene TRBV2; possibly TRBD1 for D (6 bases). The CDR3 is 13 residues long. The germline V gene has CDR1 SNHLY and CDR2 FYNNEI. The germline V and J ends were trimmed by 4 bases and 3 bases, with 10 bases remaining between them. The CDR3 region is CASSVNRVYEQYF. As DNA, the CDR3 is TGTGCCAGCAGTGTTAACAGGGTCTACGAGCAGTACTTC.

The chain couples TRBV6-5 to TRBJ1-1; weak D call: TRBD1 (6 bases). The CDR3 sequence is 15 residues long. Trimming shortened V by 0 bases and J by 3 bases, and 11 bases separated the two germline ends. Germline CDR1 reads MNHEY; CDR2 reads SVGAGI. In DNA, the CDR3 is TGTGCCAGCAGTTACTCGATAGCAGGGGACACTGAAGCTTTCTTT. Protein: CASSYSIAGDTEAFF.

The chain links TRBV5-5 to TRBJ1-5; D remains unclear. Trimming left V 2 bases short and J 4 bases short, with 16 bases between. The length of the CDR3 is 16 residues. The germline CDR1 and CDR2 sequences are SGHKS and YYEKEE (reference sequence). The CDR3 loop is CASSFLPGSGNQPQHF. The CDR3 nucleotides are TGTGCCAGCAGCTTCTTACCGGGGAGTGGGAATCAGCCCCAGCATTTT.

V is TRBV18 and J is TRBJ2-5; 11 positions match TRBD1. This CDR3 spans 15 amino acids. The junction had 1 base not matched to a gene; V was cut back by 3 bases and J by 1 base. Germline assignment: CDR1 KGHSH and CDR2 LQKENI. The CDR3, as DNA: TGTGCCAGCTCACCGGGACAGGGGGTCCAAGAGACCCAGTACTTC. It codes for CASSPGQGVQETQYF.

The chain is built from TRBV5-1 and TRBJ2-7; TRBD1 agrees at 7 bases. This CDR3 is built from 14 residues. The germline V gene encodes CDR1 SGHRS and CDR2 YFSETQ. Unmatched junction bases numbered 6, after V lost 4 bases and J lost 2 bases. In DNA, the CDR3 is TGCGCCAGCAGCACCGGACAGGACCCCTACGAGCAGTACTTC. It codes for CASSTGQDPYEQYF.

The CDR3 coding sequence is TGTGCCAGCACCGCGAACAGTAGGTGGTATGGCTACACCTTC. This codes for CASTANSRWYGYTF. The V and J genes are TRBV25-1 and TRBJ1-2; D gene ambiguous. V lost 7 bases to trimming and J lost 5 bases, with 17 bases between them. The V gene's germline CDR1 is MGHDK and CDR2 SYGVNS. The CDR3 sequence is 14 residues long.

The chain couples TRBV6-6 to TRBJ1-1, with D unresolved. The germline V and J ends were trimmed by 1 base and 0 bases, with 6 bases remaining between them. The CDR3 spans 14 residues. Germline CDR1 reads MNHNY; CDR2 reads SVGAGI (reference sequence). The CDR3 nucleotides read TGTGCCAGCAGTTACTTAAGCATGAACACTGAAGCTTTCTTT. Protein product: CASSYLSMNTEAFF.

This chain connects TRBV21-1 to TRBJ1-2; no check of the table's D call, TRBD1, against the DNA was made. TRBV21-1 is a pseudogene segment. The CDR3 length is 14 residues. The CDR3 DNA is TGTGCCAGCCCAAATGGGACAGGGGTCCATGGCTACACCTTC. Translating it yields CASPNGTGVHGYTF.

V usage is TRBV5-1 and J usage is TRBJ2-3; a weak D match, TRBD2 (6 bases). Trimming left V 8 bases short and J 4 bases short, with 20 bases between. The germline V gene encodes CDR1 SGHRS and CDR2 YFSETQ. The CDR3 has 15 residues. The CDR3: CASSTLERAADTQYF. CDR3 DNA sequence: TGCGCCAGTTCTACACTAGAGCGGGCCGCAGATACGCAGTATTTT. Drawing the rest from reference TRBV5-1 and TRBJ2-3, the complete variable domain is KAGVTQTPRYLIKTRGQQVTLSCSPISGHRSVSWYQQTPGQGLQFLFEYFSETQRNKGNFPGRFSGRQFSNSRSEMNVSTLELGDSALYLCASSTLERAADTQYFGPGTRLTVL.

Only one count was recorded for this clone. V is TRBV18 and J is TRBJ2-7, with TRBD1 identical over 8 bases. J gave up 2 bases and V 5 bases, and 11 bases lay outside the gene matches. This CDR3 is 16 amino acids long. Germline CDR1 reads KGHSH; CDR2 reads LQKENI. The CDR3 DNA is TGTGCCAGCTCATGGGCCGGGACAGGTAACGCCTACGAGCAGTACTTC. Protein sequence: CASSWAGTGNAYEQYF.

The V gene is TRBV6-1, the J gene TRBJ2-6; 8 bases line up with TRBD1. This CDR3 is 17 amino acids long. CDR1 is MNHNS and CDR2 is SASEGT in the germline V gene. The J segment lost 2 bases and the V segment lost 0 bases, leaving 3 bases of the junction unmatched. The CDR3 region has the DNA TGTGCCAGCAGTGAAGCCTCACAGGGGGCTGGGGCCAACGTCCTGACTTTC. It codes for CASSEASQGAGANVLTF.

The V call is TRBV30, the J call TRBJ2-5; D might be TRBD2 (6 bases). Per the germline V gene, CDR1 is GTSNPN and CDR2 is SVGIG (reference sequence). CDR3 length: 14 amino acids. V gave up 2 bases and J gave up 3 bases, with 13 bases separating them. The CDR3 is CAWSPGTREETQYF. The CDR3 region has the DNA TGTGCCTGGAGTCCCGGGACTCGGGAAGAGACCCAGTACTTC.

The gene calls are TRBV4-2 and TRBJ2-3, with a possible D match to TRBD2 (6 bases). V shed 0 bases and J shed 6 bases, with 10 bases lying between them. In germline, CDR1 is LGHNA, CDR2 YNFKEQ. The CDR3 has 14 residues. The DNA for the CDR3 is TGTGCCAGCAGCCAAGATCTTGGGGGGGATACGCAGTATTTT. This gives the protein CASSQDLGGDTQYF.

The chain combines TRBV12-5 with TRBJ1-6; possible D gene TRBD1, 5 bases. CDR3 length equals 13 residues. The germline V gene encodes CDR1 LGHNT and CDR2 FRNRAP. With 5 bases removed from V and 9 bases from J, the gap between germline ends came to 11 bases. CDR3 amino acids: CASGILRASPLHF. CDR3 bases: TGTGCTAGTGGTATCCTCAGGGCTTCACCCCTCCACTTT.

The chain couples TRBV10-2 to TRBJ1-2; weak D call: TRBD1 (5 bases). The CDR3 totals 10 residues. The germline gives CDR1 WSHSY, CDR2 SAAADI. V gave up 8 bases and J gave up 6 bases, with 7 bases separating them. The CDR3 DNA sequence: TGCGCCAGCGCAGGGAATGGCTACACCTTC. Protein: CASAGNGYTF.

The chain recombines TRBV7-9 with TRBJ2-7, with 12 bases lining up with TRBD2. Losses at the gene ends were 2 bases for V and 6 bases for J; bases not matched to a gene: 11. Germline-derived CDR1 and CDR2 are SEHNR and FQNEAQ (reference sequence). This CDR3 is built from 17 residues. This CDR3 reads CASSLLAGGRGNLEQYF. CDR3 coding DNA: TGTGCCAGCAGCTTACTAGCGGGAGGGCGCGGTAATCTCGAGCAGTACTTC.

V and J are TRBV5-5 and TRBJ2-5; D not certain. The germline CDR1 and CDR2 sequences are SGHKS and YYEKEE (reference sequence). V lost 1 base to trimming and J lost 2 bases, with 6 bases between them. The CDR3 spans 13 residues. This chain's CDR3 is CASSLWPQETQYF. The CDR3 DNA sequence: TGTGCCAGCAGCTTGTGGCCGCAAGAGACCCAGTACTTC.

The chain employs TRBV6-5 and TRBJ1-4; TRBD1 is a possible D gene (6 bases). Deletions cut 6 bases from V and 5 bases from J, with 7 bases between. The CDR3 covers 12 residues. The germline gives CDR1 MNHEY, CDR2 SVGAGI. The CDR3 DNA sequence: TGTGCCAGCAGAGGGACAAATGAAAAACTGTTTTTT. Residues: CASRGTNEKLFF.

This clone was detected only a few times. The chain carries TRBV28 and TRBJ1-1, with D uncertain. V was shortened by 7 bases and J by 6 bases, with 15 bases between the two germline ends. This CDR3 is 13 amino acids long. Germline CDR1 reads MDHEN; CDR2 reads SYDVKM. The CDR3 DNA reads TGTGCCAGCAAAAGGCGAAGGAGAGCTGAAGCTTTCTTT. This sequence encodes CASKRRRRAEAFF.

The CDR3, as DNA: TGCGCCAGCAGCTCAATCCGGGACAGGGGAACCTACGAGCAGTACTTC. Its protein product is CASSSIRDRGTYEQYF. The rearrangement links TRBV5-1 to TRBJ2-7, with TRBD1 identical over 10 bases. Trimming removed 3 bases from V and 2 bases from J; junction bases left unmatched: 8. The CDR3 runs to 16 residues. Looked up from germline, CDR1 is SGHRS and CDR2 is YFSETQ.